Listed here are 9 T cell receptor beta chains from one sample, sequenced in a study of human T cells and chemical hapten exposure. The sample's time point: patch test 2, 6 weeks after DPC sensitization. Noted treatment: therapeutic diphenylcyclopropenone sensitization with weekly scalp DPC. Extraction of total RNA was performed on unfractionated whole blood. In TCRdb, the RACE reads were re-called with MiXCR into one record per CDR3 protein. Found here are about 42,000 distinct CDR3 sequences, approximately 10% of them singletons; the top ten hold more than 13%. The sequencing here drew on whole blood, taken in connection with sensitization to the hapten diphenylcyclopropenone (DPC). All receptors derive from a woman aged 25 to 45 with alopecia areata. Some clones in this sample may be carry-over from other donors' samples.

The J gene is TRBJ1-4, the V gene TRBV20-1; TRBD1 matches 11 bases. The CDR3 has 15 amino acids. Losses at the gene ends were 4 bases for V and 4 bases for J; bases not matched to a gene: 5. Germline CDR1 reads DFQATT; CDR2 reads SNEGSKA (reference sequence). CDR3: CSATTGQGGNEKLFF. The CDR3, as DNA: TGCAGTGCTACCACGGGACAGGGGGGTAATGAAAAACTGTTTTTT.

The V gene is TRBV6-5, the J gene TRBJ1-3; D unresolved. This CDR3 comprises 14 residues. The germline V and J ends were trimmed by 7 bases and 2 bases, with 12 bases remaining between them. Germline CDR1 is MNHEY and CDR2 is SVGAGI. CDR3 DNA: TGTGCCAGCATGGATCCTGGGGCTGGAAACACCATATATTTT. This encodes CASMDPGAGNTIYF.

The rearrangement links TRBV2 to TRBJ2-7; maybe TRBD1 (6 bases). This CDR3 contains 14 residues. Germline CDR1 SNHLY, CDR2 FYNNEI. The V end lost 3 bases, the J end lost 3 bases, and 12 bases lay between the germline ends. CDR3 DNA: TGTGCCAGCAGTGATTGGACAGTGGACTACGAGCAGTACTTC. Protein sequence: CASSDWTVDYEQYF.

Concerning this clonotype: The junction departs from the called germline gene at one end, perhaps through a read error. This chain links TRBV4-2 with TRBJ2-2; 8 bases are shared with TRBD1. The CDR3 length is 16 residues. The V gene's germline CDR1 is LGHNA and CDR2 YNFKEQ. This CDR3 reads CASSQESNRGTGEQFF. The DNA for the CDR3 is TGTGCCAGCAGCCAAGAGTCCAACAGGGGGACCGGGGAGCAGTTTTTT.

Here the CDR3 DNA reads TGTGCCAGCCCAAAGATCGAGAGGTTAGACACAGATACGCAGTATTTT. Its protein is CASPKIERLDTDTQYF. The rearrangement links TRBV6-1 to TRBJ2-3; D not resolved. The germline V gene encodes CDR1 MNHNS and CDR2 SASEGT. The CDR3 covers 16 residues. V was clipped by 8 bases and J by 2 bases, with 20 bases between them.

The table lists this clonotype with many counts. The rearrangement links TRBV2 to TRBJ2-7; D is undetermined. Germline values: CDR1 SNHLY, CDR2 FYNNEI. Trimming cost V 9 bases and J 3 bases, with 6 bases left between them. There are 10 residues in the CDR3. CDR3 in DNA: TGTGCCAGTAGTCGCTACGAGCAGTACTTC. It yields the protein CASSRYEQYF.

J is TRBJ1-1 and V is TRBV7-2; 9 nucleotides match TRBD1. V trimming: 4 bases; J trimming: 10 bases; junction bases outside the gene matches: 4. There are 12 residues in the CDR3. From germline, CDR1 is SGHTA and CDR2 FQGNSA. This CDR3 reads CASSSRQGGAFF. CDR3 DNA sequence: TGTGCCAGCAGCTCTAGACAGGGGGGAGCTTTCTTT.

There are many counts of this clonotype. The chain carries TRBV6-6 and TRBJ1-5; no firm D call. Germline CDR1 MNHNY, CDR2 SVGAGI (reference sequence). The length of the CDR3 is 13 residues. With 5 bases removed from V and 3 bases from J, the gap between germline ends came to 8 bases. The CDR3 is CASSRMDNQPQHF. In nucleotides, the CDR3 is TGTGCCAGCAGTCGGATGGACAATCAGCCCCAGCATTTT.

V is TRBV28 and J is TRBJ2-2; a possible D gene is TRBD1 (5 bases). The CDR3 has 16 residues. The germline V and J ends were trimmed by 5 bases and 1 base, with 14 bases remaining between them. Germline assignment: CDR1 MDHEN and CDR2 SYDVKM. CDR3 loop: CASSGAYVGNTGELFF. DNA of the CDR3: TGTGCCAGCAGTGGGGCGTATGTGGGGAACACCGGGGAGCTGTTTTTT.